This TCR beta chain was retrieved from a study of vaccination effects on CD4 cells after COVID-19. Study-level information: The ViraFEST assay expanded antigen-specific CD4+ T cells with viral peptide pools before sequencing. Study-level points and caveats: The study had few convalescent patients and no early post-infection timepoints.

Germline CDR1 is SGHVS and CDR2 is FQNEAQ. This CDR3 contains 18 residues. V lost 5 bases to trimming and J lost 2 bases, with 24 bases between them. With respect to this clone: Its antigen is as yet unknown.

Cells that had been cultured for 10 days were the source of isolated CD4+ T cells. The individual was infected with SARS-CoV-2 between March and December 2020, as confirmed by PCR. The protocol was immunoSEQ multiplex PCR, while the TCRdb copy is restricted to in-frame clones and leaves out a portion. The data contain tens of thousands of clones, more than 60% of them singletons. The specimen comprised CD4+ T cells from PBMCs cultured without peptide, sampled before COVID-19 vaccination. The receptor was isolated from a human donor who had a prior SARS-CoV-2 infection. The chain is built from TRBV7-8 and TRBJ1-2, with a possible D match to TRBD1 (6 bases). CDR3 loop: CASSSDRLGLIRNYGYTF. The CDR3 DNA follows: TGTGCCAGCAGCAGTGACAGGTTGGGCCTTATTAGGAACTATGGCTACACCTTC.